These 26 T cell receptor beta chains originate from one sample sequenced in a study of T cell repertoires in cytomegalovirus infection. One entry per CDR3 protein results from TCRdb running MiXCR on the reads. The data show roughly 600,000 distinct CDR3 sequences, with less than 25% seen just once and roughly 8% held by the top ten. Source material: CD8+ T cells from PBMCs. Every receptor here comes from a human donor in good health (CMV status not recorded). Some clones in this sample may be carry-over from other donors' samples.

This clonotype appeared many times. V is TRBV28 and J is TRBJ2-5; 9 nucleotides agree with TRBD2. The trim removed 2 bases at V and 0 bases at J, leaving 7 bases unmatched. CDR1 is MDHEN, CDR2 SYDVKM, per germline. This CDR3 contains 17 residues. The CDR3 region has the DNA TGTGCCAGCAGTTTACCAGCGGGGGGCCCCTACCAAGAGACCCAGTACTTC. This translates into CASSLPAGGPYQETQYF.

This clonotype was seen many times. The V call is TRBV7-2, the J call TRBJ2-7, with a possible D match to TRBD1 (6 bases). CDR1 and CDR2 from the germline V gene are SGHTA and FQGNSA. The CDR3 is made up of 12 amino acids. Trimming pared 8 bases from V and 2 bases from J, leaving 10 bases between. The CDR3: CASQQGPYEQYF. CDR3 DNA sequence: TGTGCCAGCCAACAGGGTCCCTACGAGCAGTACTTC.

There are many counts of this clonotype. CDR3 residues: CSVEEPYEQYF. Written as DNA, the CDR3 is TGCAGCGTTGAAGAGCCCTACGAGCAGTACTTC. The chain uses TRBV29-1 and TRBJ2-7, with no clear D. The germline gives CDR1 SQVTM, CDR2 ANQGSEA. The CDR3 has 11 residues. V was shortened by 0 bases and J by 2 bases, with 2 bases between the two germline ends.

This clonotype was recorded many times. The chain combines TRBV10-3 with TRBJ2-3; D not resolved. This CDR3 has 13 residues. Germline V gene sequence: CDR1 ENHRY, CDR2 SYGVKD. V lost 2 bases, J lost 0 bases, and 3 bases lay in between. CDR3 in DNA: TGTGCCATCAGTGAGGATAGCACAGATACGCAGTATTTT. Translated: CAISEDSTDTQYF.

Comment on this clonotype: Being one base from a much bigger clone, this may be a read error. As the CDR3 is not closed by the conserved phenylalanine or tryptophan, this likely results from a read error. The DNA is omitted, as the CDR3 cannot be located on it reliably, and the CDR3 follows TCRdb's listing. The chain has TRBV12-3 or TRBV12-4 and TRBJ2-7; the table assigns TRBD1, which was not confirmed against the DNA. The CDR3 is 11 amino acids long, termini counted. This CDR3 is CASSLGTGINL.

This clonotype has at least ten counts. V gene TRBV7-8 combines with J gene TRBJ1-3; weak D call: TRBD1 (5 bases). With 5 bases removed from V and 6 bases from J, the gap between germline ends came to 17 bases. Germline loops: CDR1 SGHVS, CDR2 FQNEAQ. This CDR3 has 15 amino acids. The CDR3 coding sequence is TGTGCCAGCAGCCAATCCTTGACCGGGACAAACACCATATATTTT. Encoded protein: CASSQSLTGTNTIYF.

J is TRBJ1-1 and V is TRBV29-1, with D perhaps TRBD1 (5 bases). Germline CDR1 reads SQVTM; CDR2 reads ANQGSEA. Trimming shortened V by 4 bases and J by 1 base, and 10 bases separated the two germline ends. The CDR3 extends over 13 amino acids. CDR3 DNA: TGCAGCGTTGTGGTACAGGCGAACACTGAAGCTTTCTTT. Residues: CSVVVQANTEAFF.

A note on this clonotype: It may be a read error: a sequence one base away is much more abundant. The chain is built from TRBV7-9 and TRBJ1-5; possibly TRBD1 for D (5 bases). V lost 3 bases and J 4 bases, leaving 13 bases between the germline ends. Germline assignment: CDR1 SEHNR and CDR2 FQNEAQ (reference sequence). The CDR3 has 15 residues. CDR3 sequence reads: CASSLGLTRNQPQHF. CDR3 DNA: TGTGCCAGCAGCTTGGGACTTACAAGGAATCAGCCCCAGCATTTT.

Comment on this clonotype: A much more abundant neighbour one base away suggests this may be a read error. CDR3 sequence (DNA): TGTGCCAGCAGGTTCACGGACTCCGGCTTCAATGAGCAGTTCTTC. Translated, it gives CASRFTDSGFNEQFF. V usage is TRBV7-6 and J usage is TRBJ2-1, with a tentative D call TRBD2 (5 bases). The CDR3 extends over 15 amino acids. The ends were cut back, 6 bases at V and 6 bases at J, with 18 bases in the middle. Germline loops: CDR1 SGHVS, CDR2 FNYEAQ.

This chain links TRBV6-2 or TRBV6-3 with TRBJ2-7; D is tentatively TRBD1 or TRBD2 (5 bases each). There are 12 residues in the CDR3. Germline CDR1 reads MNHEY; CDR2 reads SVGEGT. Trimming stripped 6 bases from V and 6 bases from J, with 12 bases between. The CDR3 bases are TGTGCCAGCAGCTTTGGGGGAGCCGAGCAGTACTTC. Its translation is CASSFGGAEQYF.

This clonotype has a count of ten or more. V gene TRBV7-2 combines with J gene TRBJ2-7; a possible D gene is TRBD2 (5 bases). Per germline, CDR1 SGHTA and CDR2 FQGNSA. The CDR3 has 12 amino acids. V lost 6 bases, J lost 6 bases, and 12 bases lay in between. The chain's CDR3 is CASRGEGPEQYF. For the CDR3, the DNA is TGTGCCAGCAGAGGCGAGGGTCCCGAGCAGTACTTC.

The chain carries TRBV28 and TRBJ2-7; TRBD2 matches at 8 bases. The V segment lost 3 bases and the J segment 3 bases; nucleotides outside the gene matches: 7. From germline, CDR1 is MDHEN and CDR2 SYDVKM. CDR3 length: 15 residues. CDR3 bases: TGTGCCAGCAGTTTCACGGGACTAGAGGACTACGAGCAGTACTTC. Its translation: CASSFTGLEDYEQYF.

This clonotype was seen a few times. V gene TRBV5-5 combines with J gene TRBJ2-5; D assignment may be TRBD1 or TRBD2 (5 bases each). The length of the CDR3 is 13 residues. In germline, CDR1 is SGHKS, CDR2 YYEKEE (reference sequence). The V end lost 4 bases, the J end lost 5 bases, and 12 bases lay between the germline ends. The CDR3 loop is CASSPGWGETQYF. The CDR3 nucleotides are TGTGCCAGCAGCCCCGGTTGGGGGGAGACCCAGTACTTC.

This clonotype was observed a few times. The rearrangement links TRBV15 to TRBJ2-7; D might be TRBD1 or TRBD2, each matching 5 bases. This CDR3 is 15 amino acids long. V lost 5 bases to trimming and J lost 6 bases, with 20 bases between them. Germline CDR1 LNHNV, CDR2 YYDKDF (reference sequence). CDR3 region: CATSSGRREMGEQYV. The DNA of the CDR3 is TGTGCCACCAGCTCGGGACGCAGGGAGATGGGCGAGCAGTACGTC.

This clonotype was seen more than once but under ten times. V and J are TRBV18 and TRBJ2-7, with unresolved D. Per the germline V gene, CDR1 is KGHSH and CDR2 is LQKENI. CDR3 length: 12 residues. V lost 3 bases and J lost 2, with 5 bases in between. CDR3 DNA sequence: TGTGCCAGCTCACCTACGGCCTACGAGCAGTACTTC. This sequence encodes CASSPTAYEQYF.

This rearrangement joins TRBV28 to TRBJ1-3, with 7 bases lining up with TRBD1. Germline V gene data show CDR1 as MDHEN and CDR2 as SYDVKM. The V gene end was trimmed by 6 bases and the J gene end by 3 bases; junction bases not matched to a gene: 29. The CDR3 runs to 22 residues. As DNA, the CDR3 is TGTGCCAGCAGCCCATTATTGGTCCCCTTCTCACCACAGGGGAAGTATGGAAACACCATATATTTT. This gives the protein CASSPLLVPFSPQGKYGNTIYF. Complete variable domain (other parts from reference TRBV28 and TRBJ1-3): DVKVTQSSRYLVKRTGEKVFLECVQDMDHENMFWYRQDPGLGLRLIYFSYDVKMKEKGDIPEGYSVSREKKERFSLILESASTNQTSMYLCASSPLLVPFSPQGKYGNTIYFGEGSWLTVV.

The chain uses TRBV4-1 and TRBJ1-1, with TRBD1 matching 8 bases. Germline loops: CDR1 MGHRA, CDR2 YSYEKL. This CDR3 contains 15 residues. J was trimmed by 0 bases and V by 4 bases; bases with no gene match: 4. Here the CDR3 DNA reads TGCGCCAGCAGCCCGACAGGGGTCATGAACACTGAAGCTTTCTTT. Translated: CASSPTGVMNTEAFF.

CDR3 nucleotide sequence: TGCAGTGCAGTAACATCAGGGGATCACTACGAGCAGTACGTC. It codes for CSAVTSGDHYEQYV. The rearrangement links TRBV20-1 to TRBJ2-7; D might be TRBD1 (6 bases). Germline CDR1 DFQATT, CDR2 SNEGSKA (reference sequence). The CDR3 runs 14 residues. The V and J ends lost 6 bases and 3 bases respectively, with 18 bases between them.

J is TRBJ2-2 and V is TRBV2, with TRBD1 as a possible D gene (6 bases). Per germline, CDR1 SNHLY and CDR2 FYNNEI. The CDR3 totals 14 residues. V lost 6 bases and J lost 5, with 13 bases in between. CDR3 protein: CASSWTAETGELFF. The DNA for the CDR3 is TGTGCCAGCAGCTGGACAGCGGAGACCGGGGAGCTGTTTTTT.

This clonotype appeared a few times. This chain joins TRBV6-4 and TRBJ2-7; D is undetermined. This CDR3 comprises 13 residues. The V gene's germline CDR1 is MRHNA and CDR2 SNTAGT. The germline V and J ends were trimmed by 2 bases and 2 bases, with 7 bases remaining between them. The CDR3 nucleotides read TGTGCCAGCAGTGACGGGCAGACCTACGAGCAGTACTTC. Protein product: CASSDGQTYEQYF.

In regard to this clonotype: With a much larger clone just one base away, this may be a read error. The chain joins TRBV7-2 to TRBJ2-3; 8 bases align to TRBD2. Germline values: CDR1 SGHTA, CDR2 FQGNSA. The CDR3 has 16 amino acids. This CDR3 is CVSSLVSSGATDTQYF. The CDR3 nucleotides are TGTGTCAGCAGCTTAGTGAGTAGCGGGGCCACAGATACGCAGTATTTT.

This clonotype occurred a few times. This chain links TRBV7-3 with TRBJ1-1; unclear D gene. The CDR3 runs 15 residues. Looked up from germline, CDR1 is SGHTA and CDR2 is FQGTGA. V was cut by 5 bases and J by 0 bases, with 13 bases left in between. CDR3 region: CASSPLASLNTEAFF. The CDR3 bases are TGTGCCAGCAGCCCCCTCGCAAGCCTGAACACTGAAGCTTTCTTT.

This chain uses TRBV2 with TRBJ2-7; 8 bases are a match to TRBD2. The CDR3 spans 15 residues. The V gene end was trimmed by 3 bases and the J gene end by 3 bases; junction bases not matched to a gene: 7. Germline assignment: CDR1 SNHLY and CDR2 FYNNEI. CDR3 bases: TGTGCCAGCAGTGACCCGGGGGGGTTAGACTACGAGCAGTACTTC. It specifies CASSDPGGLDYEQYF.

J is TRBJ2-2 and V is TRBV28; D is uncertain. The V end lost 2 bases, the J end lost 0 bases, and 7 bases lay between the germline ends. The CDR3 is 15 amino acids. CDR1 is MDHEN, CDR2 SYDVKM, per germline. CDR3 region: CASSLPRTNTGELFF. CDR3 nucleotide sequence: TGTGCCAGCAGTTTACCCCGGACGAACACCGGGGAGCTGTTTTTT.

This clonotype has just a few counts. The rearrangement joins TRBV6-2 or TRBV6-3 to TRBJ1-1; TRBD1 agrees at 7 bases. J lost 1 base, V lost 7 bases, and 6 bases had no gene match. Germline V lookup: CDR1 MNHEY, CDR2 SVGEGT. The CDR3 contains 14 residues. The CDR3 is CASMPGGWNTEAFF. For the CDR3, the DNA is TGTGCCAGCATGCCAGGGGGATGGAACACTGAAGCTTTCTTT.

This clonotype was recorded at least ten times. The V gene is TRBV19, the J gene TRBJ2-1; no clear D gene. The CDR3 runs to 14 residues. Germline V gene sequence: CDR1 LNHDA, CDR2 SQIVND (reference sequence). V dropped 3 bases and J dropped 4 bases, with 10 bases sitting between them. CDR3: CASSIDPAYNEQFF. The CDR3 nucleotides read TGTGCCAGTAGTATTGATCCAGCGTACAATGAGCAGTTCTTC.